This T cell receptor (beta chain) was identified during a study of cytomegalovirus exposure and HLA in healthy donors. The PCR employed 60 Vbeta primers together with 13 Jbeta primers. Measured with immunoSEQ multiplex PCR; TCRdb has only the in-frame clones, and not every one. The sample has under 150,000 clones, roughly 75% seen once. Findings and caveats of the study: Productive status was seen about 87% or about 30% of the time for most TCR beta V segments in an earlier analysis. A later analysis reportedly identified an Asian-associated ancestry cluster as carrying fewer N-insertions than the approximately 670-donor mean. In a later analysis, across HLA loci, associated TCR counts were highest for DRB1, lowest for HLA-C.

CDR1 and CDR2 (germline): SQVTM, ANQGSEA. V shed 2 bases and J shed 1 base, with 17 bases lying between them. The CDR3 runs to 16 residues. Healthy bone marrow donors made up the donors. Notes on this clone: The antigen remains undetermined.

The chain uses TRBV29-1 and TRBJ1-1; no clear D. The specimen was PBMCs. The sequence derives from a man aged 25-45 years in good health and CMV-seronegative. The CDR3 DNA reads TGCAGCGTTGAACGCCCGGAGGAGGGCGAGAACACTGAAGCTTTCTTT. It translates to CSVERPEEGENTEAFF. Filled out from reference TRBV29-1 and TRBJ1-1, the complete variable domain reads SAVISQKPSRDICQRGTSLTIQCQVDSQVTMMFWYRQQPGQSLTLIATANQGSEATYESGFVIDKFPISRPNLTFSTLTVSNMSPEDSSIYLCSVERPEEGENTEAFFGQGTRLTVV.